The rows below give T cell receptor beta chains drawn from one sample of a study of early T cells in non-severe SARS-CoV-2 infection. TCRdb itself ran the 5' RACE reads through MiXCR, one entry per CDR3 protein. Among tens of thousands of distinct CDR3 sequences listed, under 7.5% were seen once. The source material was whole blood, sampled at baseline. These receptor sequences come from an adult who was a healthcare worker with PCR-confirmed SARS-CoV-2 infection or an uninfected control (not recorded which). Each CDR3 is given with its conserved first and last residue. The D gene is left open where the match is weak.

>TRBJ2-3|TRBV7-2|-
CASSLNGGPDTQYF
>TRBJ1-4|TRBV12-3/TRBV12-4|-
CASSPGGEKLFF
>TRBJ1-1|TRBV19|-
CASTVEAMNTEAFF
>TRBJ2-3|TRBV18|-
CASSHQGGVTDTQYF
>TRBJ2-7|TRBV4-3|-
CASSQGSRDLIYEQYF
>TRBJ2-3|TRBV20-1|-
CSARAAERAPDTQYF
>TRBJ2-7|TRBV7-6|-
CASSLVTGTLSYEQYF
>TRBJ2-5|TRBV5-5|-
CASSLDYGRETQYF
>TRBJ2-7|TRBV20-1|-
CSLSGSIYEQYF
>TRBJ1-2|TRBV2|-
CASSEGAPGNNYGYTF
>TRBJ1-5|TRBV6-6|TRBD1
CASSTRGQGPNQPQHF
>TRBJ2-2|TRBV5-1|TRBD2
CASRTSGGPLNTGELFF
>TRBJ1-1|TRBV7-7|TRBD1
CASSQDRDTEAFF
>TRBJ1-3|TRBV2|-
CAIGPGTTGNTIYF
>TRBJ2-2|TRBV4-1|-
CASSRPELGSGELFF
>TRBJ2-7|TRBV7-2|-
CASSRRDSAYEQYF
>TRBJ2-1|TRBV6-6|-
CASSTTGEDEQFF
>TRBJ2-7|TRBV29-1|-
CSVVINYEQYF
>TRBJ1-5|TRBV4-3|-
CASSQDGDQPQHF
>TRBJ2-7|TRBV7-3|-
CASSPVGGEQYF
>TRBJ2-5|TRBV11-2|TRBD2
CASSLVSGGPETQYF
>TRBJ1-5|TRBV29-1|-
CSVSPPRYPAQHF
>TRBJ2-3|TRBV27|TRBD2
CASSPGGDTDTQYF
>TRBJ2-1|TRBV6-5|-
CASSYLESNEQFF
>TRBJ1-4|TRBV11-2|-
CASSFPSTEKLFF
>TRBJ2-5|TRBV7-9|-
CASSLSVSEQETQYF
>TRBJ2-2|TRBV4-2|TRBD2
CASSQEIAGLRGGELFF
>TRBJ2-2|TRBV9|-
CASSAHLRGASSGELFF
>TRBJ2-5|TRBV15|-
CATSRGGRQETQYF
>TRBJ1-2|TRBV18|-
CASSPRAEGVYGYTF
>TRBJ2-3|TRBV7-9|TRBD1
CASSPGQGRTDTQYF
>TRBJ2-3|TRBV7-2|-
CASSLGHPSTDTQYF
>TRBJ2-3|TRBV29-1|-
CSVSGPGLKDTQYF
>TRBJ2-5|TRBV9|-
CASSVGSVIQETQYF
>TRBJ2-2|TRBV5-1|-
CASSLSGELFF
>TRBJ2-7|TRBV4-3|TRBD1
CASSQGTGDYEQYF
>TRBJ2-7|TRBV18|-
CASSLPDRSLEQYF
>TRBJ2-7|TRBV20-1|TRBD1
CSAWGQGENYEQYF
>TRBJ1-2|TRBV14|-
CASSQVLRGNDGYTF
>TRBJ2-2|TRBV29-1|TRBD1
CSVEGQGAVYTGELFF
>TRBJ2-7|TRBV7-2|TRBD1
CASSWDRGHEQYF
>TRBJ2-7|TRBV5-1|-
CASSPPGLHEQYF
>TRBJ2-7|TRBV5-6|TRBD1
CASSLQGLSYEQYF
>TRBJ1-4|TRBV27|-
CASSENIGAGEKLFF
>TRBJ2-5|TRBV2|TRBD2
CASSSTGTRVGQETQYF